Included here is one TCR beta chain sequence, with context. This record comes from a study of blood T cell repertoires in COVID-19. Study summary: The analysed material was cDNA or gDNA that came from T cells, B-cell-depleted T cells, or PBMCs.

TCRdb's copy holds only in-frame clones and misses some; the assay was immunoSEQ multiplex PCR. The sample yields under 200,000 clones, around 87% seen once. The sequence was collected from a man in his forties or fifties with active or convalescent COVID-19. Sequenced: peripheral blood.

DNA of the CDR3: TGTGCCAGTAGTATAGTGAGGCCGTTTGGGGGCGGCTACACCTTC. It codes for CASSIVRPFGGGYTF. The chain links TRBV19 to TRBJ1-2, with a possible D match to TRBD1 (6 bases). CDR1 and CDR2 from the germline V gene are LNHDA and SQIVND (reference sequence). Between the trimmed V and J ends, which lost 1 base and 8 bases, there was a span of 17 bases. The CDR3 runs 15 residues.